The subject of this entry is one TCR beta chain. This record belongs to a study of blood T cell repertoires in COVID-19. In the source study's methods: It was from reference gene primer amplification that nucleated cell counts were estimated. Sequencing was performed with immunoSEQ multiplex PCR; in TCRdb, only in-frame clones are kept and a portion is missing. V, J and clone size were drawn from that table, and D and trimming were deduced from the DNA. The profile shows some 170,000 clones, about 80% of them singletons. CDR1 and CDR2 (germline): SEHNR, FQNEAQ (reference sequence). V trimming: 2 bases; J trimming: 1 base; junction bases outside the gene matches: 4. The CDR3 sequence is 15 residues long.

V and J are TRBV7-9 and TRBJ1-1, with 7 bases matching TRBD1. Sequencing input: peripheral blood. The sequence came from a woman in her 70s with acute or convalescent COVID-19. The CDR3 nucleotides are TGTGCCAGCAGCTTAATGGGACAGAAGAACACTGAAGCTTTCTTT. This encodes CASSLMGQKNTEAFF.